The 9 T cell receptor beta chains in this list originate from one sample, sequenced in a study of T cell responses to AZD1222 COVID-19 vaccine. Profiled with immunoSEQ multiplex PCR; TCRdb holds only in-frame clones, not every one. The sample consists of some 120,000 clones, around 94% of them appearing once. The sample here was peripheral blood, taken 28 days after the second AZD1222 dose. The receptor set was obtained from an adult who received the AZD1222 COVID-19 vaccine.

Concerning this clone itself: A junction boundary mismatches the germline segment, possibly from a read error. The genes are TRBV19 and TRBJ2-5, with TRBD2 as a possible D gene (7 bases). The length of the CDR3 is 15 residues. The germline V gene encodes CDR1 LNHDA and CDR2 SQIVND (reference sequence). The CDR3 coding sequence is TGTGCCTGTAGGCGGGGGCGGGAGTGGTCAGAGACCCAGTACTTC. Protein: CACRRGREWSETQYF.

The V call is TRBV6-2 or TRBV6-3, the J call TRBJ1-1, with 10 positions matching TRBD1. Germline V gene sequence: CDR1 MNHEY, CDR2 SVGEGT. CDR3 length: 15 residues. The V gene end was trimmed by 0 bases and the J gene end by 3 bases; junction bases not matched to a gene: 1. CDR3 coding DNA: TGTGCCAGCAGTTACTCGGACAGGGGGGACACTGAAGCTTTCTTT. It is translated as CASSYSDRGDTEAFF.

This chain's CDR3 is CASSYRESDPPYEQYF. The CDR3 nucleotides are TGTGCCAGCAGTTACAGGGAGTCAGATCCCCCTTACGAGCAGTACTTC. The V gene is TRBV6-6, the J gene TRBJ2-7, with TRBD2 as a possible D gene (5 bases). V was cut by 2 bases and J by 4 bases, with 18 bases left in between. From germline, CDR1 is MNHNY and CDR2 SVGAGI (reference sequence). The CDR3 covers 16 residues.

This chain joins TRBV5-6 and TRBJ2-1; D is possibly TRBD1 or TRBD2 (5 bases each). V was cut by 4 bases and J by 2 bases, with 13 bases left in between. This CDR3 has 15 residues. The germline V gene encodes CDR1 SGHDT and CDR2 YYEEEE. The DNA of the CDR3 is TGTGCCAGCAGCGTCCGGGACGGACCCTACAATGAGCAGTTCTTC. This gives the protein CASSVRDGPYNEQFF.

The chain couples TRBV28 to TRBJ2-1, with D possibly TRBD2 on 6 matching bases. There are 16 residues in the CDR3. V lost 7 bases and J lost 7, with 23 bases in between. The germline V gene encodes CDR1 MDHEN and CDR2 SYDVKM. CDR3 loop: CASTNLIAESHNEQFF. In DNA form, the CDR3 reads TGTGCCAGCACAAATCTAATAGCGGAGTCCCATAATGAGCAGTTCTTC. The whole variable domain, filled in from reference TRBV28 and TRBJ2-1, reads DVKVTQSSRYLVKRTGEKVFLECVQDMDHENMFWYRQDPGLGLRLIYFSYDVKMKEKGDIPEGYSVSREKKERFSLILESASTNQTSMYLCASTNLIAESHNEQFFGPGTRLTVL.

The V gene is TRBV6-5, the J gene TRBJ2-1, with 7 positions matching TRBD2. J lost 10 bases, V lost 7 bases, and 13 bases had no gene match. The CDR3 totals 14 residues. Germline V gene lookup returns CDR1 MNHEY and CDR2 SVGAGI. CDR3 region: CASMGGRASNEQFF. CDR3 bases: TGTGCCAGCATGGGCGGGAGAGCCTCCAACGAGCAGTTCTTC.

The CDR3: CSVELPAVYGYTF. The DNA of the CDR3 is TGCAGCGTTGAGCTGCCGGCGGTCTATGGCTACACCTTC. The chain recombines TRBV29-1 with TRBJ1-2; D remains ambiguous. This CDR3 has 13 amino acids. V dropped 3 bases and J dropped 4 bases, with 12 bases sitting between them. From germline, CDR1 is SQVTM and CDR2 ANQGSEA.

This clone was observed once. The V and J genes are TRBV7-8 and TRBJ1-1, with a weak D call TRBD1 (5 bases). The CDR3 extends over 13 amino acids. Germline V CDR1 and CDR2: SGHVS, FQNEAQ. V was cut by 5 bases and J by 5 bases, with 12 bases left in between. The CDR3 coding sequence is TGTGCCAGCAGCCCTAGGGGTGGGACTGAAGCTTTCTTT. It translates to CASSPRGGTEAFF. The full variable domain, completed using reference TRBV7-8 and TRBJ1-1, is GAGVSQSPRYKVAKRGQDVALRCDPISGHVSLFWYQQALGQGPEFLTYFQNEAQLDKSGLPSDRFFAERPEGSVSTLKIQRTQQEDSAVYLCASSPRGGTEAFFGQGTRLTVV.

This clone was observed a single time. This chain links TRBV29-1 with TRBJ1-3; 7 nucleotides line up with TRBD1. From germline, CDR1 is SQVTM and CDR2 ANQGSEA. After removal of 6 bases from V and 4 bases from J, the junction contained 6 bases not matched to a gene. This CDR3 contains 13 residues. The CDR3 coding sequence is TGCAGCGTCGAACAGGGGAACGGAAACACCATATATTTT. This encodes CSVEQGNGNTIYF.